The rows below give T cell receptor beta chains drawn from one sample of a study of blood T cell repertoires in COVID-19. Profiled with immunoSEQ multiplex PCR; TCRdb holds only in-frame clones, not every one. The top ten clones hold approximately 3.8% of a sample with more than 110,000 clones, approximately 84% of them seen once. Sequencing used peripheral blood. The source of these receptors is a woman aged 55-70 years with acute or convalescent COVID-19. Each CDR3 is given with its conserved first and last residue. The order of the fields is J gene, V gene, D gene, clone size, CDR3 DNA, CDR3 protein. D genes are given only for firm matches. Clone size is not always given. Where it is, it says once, few, many or a class for expanded clones.

j_call: TRBJ2-3; v_call: TRBV5-8; d_call: NA; clone_size: NA; cdr3_nt: TGTGCCAGCAGTCGGTCAGGGCAAAGCACAGATACGCAGTATTTT; cdr3_aa: CASSRSGQSTDTQYF
j_call: TRBJ2-3; v_call: TRBV7-2; d_call: TRBD2; clone_size: NA; cdr3_nt: TGTGCCAGCAGCTTAGGACTAGCGGACCCGCCGGTGACGCAGTATTTT; cdr3_aa: CASSLGLADPPVTQYF
j_call: TRBJ2-3; v_call: TRBV5-4; d_call: TRBD2; clone_size: once; cdr3_nt: TGTGCCAGCAGCTGGGGACTAGCGAGACGGAGAGTAGGCACAGATACGCAGTATTTT; cdr3_aa: CASSWGLARRRVGTDTQYF
j_call: TRBJ2-7; v_call: TRBV3-1/TRBV3-2; d_call: TRBD2; clone_size: NA; cdr3_nt: TGTGCCAGCAGAGGGACTAGCGGGACCGAGCAGTACTTC; cdr3_aa: CASRGTSGTEQYF
j_call: TRBJ2-7; v_call: TRBV21-1; d_call: NA; clone_size: NA; cdr3_nt: TGTGCCAGCAGCAACCGACAGGGAGACTCCTTCTACGAGCAGTACTTC; cdr3_aa: CASSNRQGDSFYEQYF
j_call: TRBJ2-7; v_call: TRBV28; d_call: TRBD2; clone_size: NA; cdr3_nt: TGTGCCAGCAGTTTGGGACTAGACCCCTTCTACGAGCAGTACTTC; cdr3_aa: CASSLGLDPFYEQYF
j_call: TRBJ2-1; v_call: TRBV27; d_call: TRBD2; clone_size: NA; cdr3_nt: TGTGCCAGCAGTCCTAGCGGGATTTTCGGCTCCTACAATGAGCAGTTCTTC; cdr3_aa: CASSPSGIFGSYNEQFF
j_call: TRBJ1-1; v_call: TRBV21-1; d_call: NA; clone_size: NA; cdr3_nt: TGTGCCAGCGTCGACAGGAGCACTGAAGCTTTCTTT; cdr3_aa: CASVDRSTEAFF
j_call: TRBJ1-1; v_call: TRBV4-1; d_call: NA; clone_size: NA; cdr3_nt: TGCGCCAGCAGCGACCCGCCTGGACGGGACATGAACACTGAAGCTTTCTTT; cdr3_aa: CASSDPPGRDMNTEAFF
j_call: TRBJ1-3; v_call: TRBV21-1; d_call: NA; clone_size: NA; cdr3_nt: NA; cdr3_aa: CASSIKHFGSGNTIYF
j_call: TRBJ2-5; v_call: TRBV7-9; d_call: NA; clone_size: NA; cdr3_nt: TGTGCCAGCAGGCCTGCGGGCATCCAAGAGACCCAGTACTTC; cdr3_aa: CASRPAGIQETQYF
j_call: TRBJ2-1; v_call: TRBV24-1; d_call: TRBD2; clone_size: NA; cdr3_nt: TGTGCCACCAGAGCGGGAGGAGACAATGAGCAGTTCTTC; cdr3_aa: CATRAGGDNEQFF
j_call: TRBJ2-2; v_call: TRBV18; d_call: NA; clone_size: NA; cdr3_nt: TGTGCCAGCGTCCAATCGGAGGTCACCACCGGGGAGCTGTTTTTT; cdr3_aa: CASVQSEVTTGELFF
j_call: TRBJ2-7; v_call: TRBV12-3/TRBV12-4; d_call: NA; clone_size: NA; cdr3_nt: TGTGCCAGCAAGGGGCGGTCCTACGAGCAGTACTTC; cdr3_aa: CASKGRSYEQYF
j_call: TRBJ1-5; v_call: TRBV3-1/TRBV3-2; d_call: NA; clone_size: NA; cdr3_nt: TGTGCCAGCAGCCCAACAGGGTCTCTCCCCCAGCATTTT; cdr3_aa: CASSPTGSLPQHF
j_call: TRBJ1-1; v_call: TRBV19; d_call: NA; clone_size: NA; cdr3_nt: TGTGCCAGTAGTTCTGGGGAGTTAATCGCTGAAGCTTTCTTT; cdr3_aa: CASSSGELIAEAFF
j_call: TRBJ1-5; v_call: TRBV28; d_call: NA; clone_size: NA; cdr3_nt: TGTGCCAGCAGTTTATGGACCTACAGGGAGTCCAGGGATCAGCCCCAGCATTTT; cdr3_aa: CASSLWTYRESRDQPQHF
j_call: TRBJ1-1; v_call: TRBV12-3/TRBV12-4; d_call: NA; clone_size: NA; cdr3_nt: TGTGCCAGCACCCCGAGGAAAAATGAAGCTTTCTTT; cdr3_aa: CASTPRKNEAFF
j_call: TRBJ1-4; v_call: TRBV5-5; d_call: NA; clone_size: NA; cdr3_nt: TGTGCCAGCAGCTTATTACAGACTAATGAAAAACTGTTTTTT; cdr3_aa: CASSLLQTNEKLFF
j_call: TRBJ2-1; v_call: TRBV27; d_call: NA; clone_size: NA; cdr3_nt: TGTGCCAGCCGATATAGCGGCCCCGCCCTGCGGCAGTTCTTC; cdr3_aa: CASRYSGPALRQFF
j_call: TRBJ2-4; v_call: TRBV28; d_call: TRBD2; clone_size: NA; cdr3_nt: TGTGCCAGCAGTCTACTAGCGGGAGTAGCCAAAAACATTCAGTACTTC; cdr3_aa: CASSLLAGVAKNIQYF
j_call: TRBJ2-1; v_call: TRBV4-3; d_call: TRBD1; clone_size: NA; cdr3_nt: TGCGCCAGCAGCCAGTTCGTGGGACAGGACATACCAGGGGAGCAGTTCTTC; cdr3_aa: CASSQFVGQDIPGEQFF
j_call: TRBJ2-2; v_call: TRBV5-1; d_call: TRBD2; clone_size: NA; cdr3_nt: TGCGCCAGCAGCATCGGGACTAGCGGGAGGGGCACCGGGGAGCTGTTTTTT; cdr3_aa: CASSIGTSGRGTGELFF